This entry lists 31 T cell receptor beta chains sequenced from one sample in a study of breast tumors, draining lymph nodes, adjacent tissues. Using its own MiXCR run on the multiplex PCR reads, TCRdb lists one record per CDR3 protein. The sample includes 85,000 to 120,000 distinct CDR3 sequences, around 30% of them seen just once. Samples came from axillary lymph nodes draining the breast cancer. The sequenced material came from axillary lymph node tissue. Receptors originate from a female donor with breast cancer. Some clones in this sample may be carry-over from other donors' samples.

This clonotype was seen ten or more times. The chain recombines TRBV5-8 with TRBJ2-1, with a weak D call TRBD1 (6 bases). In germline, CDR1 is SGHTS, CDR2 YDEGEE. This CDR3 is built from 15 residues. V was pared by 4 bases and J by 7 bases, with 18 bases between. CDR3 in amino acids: CASSPTGTPGNEQFF. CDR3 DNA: TGTGCCAGCAGCCCAACAGGGACCCCGGGGAATGAGCAGTTCTTC.

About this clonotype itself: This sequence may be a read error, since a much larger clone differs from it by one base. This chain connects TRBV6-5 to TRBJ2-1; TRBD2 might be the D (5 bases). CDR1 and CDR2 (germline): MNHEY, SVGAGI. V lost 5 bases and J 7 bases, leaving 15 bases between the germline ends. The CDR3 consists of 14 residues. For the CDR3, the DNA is TGTGCCAGCAGTCACAGTCGGGATCAGAATGAGCAGTTCTTC. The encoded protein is CASSHSRDQNEQFF.

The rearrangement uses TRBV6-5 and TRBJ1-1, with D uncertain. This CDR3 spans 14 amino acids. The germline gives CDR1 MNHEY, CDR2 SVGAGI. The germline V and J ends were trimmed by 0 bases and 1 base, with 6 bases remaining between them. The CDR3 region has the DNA TGTGCCAGCAGTTACTCGCAAGGGAACACTGAAGCTTTCTTT. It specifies CASSYSQGNTEAFF.

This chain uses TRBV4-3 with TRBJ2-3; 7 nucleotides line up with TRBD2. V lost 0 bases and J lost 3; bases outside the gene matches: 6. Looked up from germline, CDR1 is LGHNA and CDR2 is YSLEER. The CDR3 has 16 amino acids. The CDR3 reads CASSQEAAGRTDTQYF. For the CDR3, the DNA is TGCGCCAGCAGCCAAGAAGCGGCCGGGAGGACAGATACGCAGTATTTT.

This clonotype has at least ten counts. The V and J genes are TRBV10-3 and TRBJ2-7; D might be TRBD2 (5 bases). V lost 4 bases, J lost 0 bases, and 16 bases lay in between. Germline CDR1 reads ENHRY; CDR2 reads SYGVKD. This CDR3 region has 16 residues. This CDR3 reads CAISGRHGMISYEQYF. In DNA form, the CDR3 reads TGTGCCATCAGTGGGAGGCACGGAATGATCTCCTACGAGCAGTACTTC.

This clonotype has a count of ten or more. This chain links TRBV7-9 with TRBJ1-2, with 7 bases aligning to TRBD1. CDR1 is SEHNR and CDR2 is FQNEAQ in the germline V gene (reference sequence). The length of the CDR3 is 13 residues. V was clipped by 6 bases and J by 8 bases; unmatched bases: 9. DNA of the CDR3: TGTGCCAGCAGTTTTAGCCAGGGGGAAGGCTACACCTTC. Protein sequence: CASSFSQGEGYTF.

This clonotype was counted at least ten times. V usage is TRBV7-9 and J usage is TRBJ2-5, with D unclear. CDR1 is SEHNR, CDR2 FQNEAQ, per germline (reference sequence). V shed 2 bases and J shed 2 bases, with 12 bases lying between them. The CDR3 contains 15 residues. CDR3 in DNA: TGTGCCAGCAGCTTAAAAAAGGGATTGCAAGAGACCCAGTACTTC. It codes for CASSLKKGLQETQYF.

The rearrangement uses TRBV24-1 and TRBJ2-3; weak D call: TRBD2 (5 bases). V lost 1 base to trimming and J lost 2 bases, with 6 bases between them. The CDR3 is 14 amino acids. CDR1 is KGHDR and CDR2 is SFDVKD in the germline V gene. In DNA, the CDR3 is TGTGCCACCAGTGATTTCGGACTCACAGATACGCAGTATTTT. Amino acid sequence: CATSDFGLTDTQYF.

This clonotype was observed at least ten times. This chain's CDR3 is CSARDVSKNIQYF. The CDR3, as DNA: TGCAGTGCTAGAGATGTCAGCAAAAACATTCAGTACTTC. The rearrangement joins TRBV20-1 to TRBJ2-4; D unclear. Deletions cut 0 bases from V and 3 bases from J, with 6 bases between. The CDR3 covers 13 residues. The germline V gene has CDR1 DFQATT and CDR2 SNEGSKA (reference sequence).

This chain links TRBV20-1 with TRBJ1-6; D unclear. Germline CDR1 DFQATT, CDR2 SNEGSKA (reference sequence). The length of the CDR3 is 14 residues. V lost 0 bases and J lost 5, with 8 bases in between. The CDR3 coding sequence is TGCAGTGCTAGAGAGAAGCGGGATAATTCACCCCTCCACTTT. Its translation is CSAREKRDNSPLHF.

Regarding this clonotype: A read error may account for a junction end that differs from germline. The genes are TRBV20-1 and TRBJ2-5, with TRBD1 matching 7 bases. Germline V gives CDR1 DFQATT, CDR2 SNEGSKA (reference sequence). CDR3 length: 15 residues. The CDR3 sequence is CSAREQGPFQETRYF. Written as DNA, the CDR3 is TGCAGTGCGCGCGAACAGGGGCCCTTCCAAGAGACCCGGTACTTC.

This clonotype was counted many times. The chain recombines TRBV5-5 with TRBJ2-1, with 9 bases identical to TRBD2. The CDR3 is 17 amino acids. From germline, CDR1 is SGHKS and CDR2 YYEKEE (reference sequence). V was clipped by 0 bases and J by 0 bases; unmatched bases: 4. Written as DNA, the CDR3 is TGTGCCAGCAGCTTGGCCTCTAGCGGGACCTCCTACAATGAGCAGTTCTTC. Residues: CASSLASSGTSYNEQFF.

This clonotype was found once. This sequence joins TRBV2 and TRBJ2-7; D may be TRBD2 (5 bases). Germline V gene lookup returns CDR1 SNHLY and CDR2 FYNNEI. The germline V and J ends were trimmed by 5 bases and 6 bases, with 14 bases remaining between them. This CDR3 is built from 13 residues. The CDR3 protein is CASSKDGESEQYF. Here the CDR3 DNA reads TGTGCCAGCAGTAAGGACGGGGAGAGCGAGCAGTACTTC.

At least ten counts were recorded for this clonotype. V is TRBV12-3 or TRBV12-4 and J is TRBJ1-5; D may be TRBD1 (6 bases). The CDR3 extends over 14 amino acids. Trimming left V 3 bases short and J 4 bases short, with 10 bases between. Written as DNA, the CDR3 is TGTGCCAGCAGTTTTTCAGGGGCAAATCAGCCCCAGCATTTT. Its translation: CASSFSGANQPQHF.

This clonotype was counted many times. Written as DNA, the CDR3 is TGCAGTGCTAGCGGTGAAGGGGCGGGGCGCAGCTCTGGGGCCAACGTCCTGACTTTC. Translating it yields CSASGEGAGRSSGANVLTF. The chain uses TRBV20-1 and TRBJ2-6; weak D call: TRBD2 (6 bases). The CDR3 covers 19 residues. The germline V gene has CDR1 DFQATT and CDR2 SNEGSKA (reference sequence). Between the trimmed V and J ends, which lost 3 bases and 0 bases, there was a span of 21 bases.

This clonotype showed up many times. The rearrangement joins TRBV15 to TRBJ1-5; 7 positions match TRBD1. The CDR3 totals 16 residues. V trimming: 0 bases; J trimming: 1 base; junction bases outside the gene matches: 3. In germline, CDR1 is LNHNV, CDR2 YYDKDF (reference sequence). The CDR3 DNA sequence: TGTGCCACCAGCAGAGAACCGGGACAGAGCAATCAGCCCCAGCATTTT. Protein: CATSREPGQSNQPQHF.

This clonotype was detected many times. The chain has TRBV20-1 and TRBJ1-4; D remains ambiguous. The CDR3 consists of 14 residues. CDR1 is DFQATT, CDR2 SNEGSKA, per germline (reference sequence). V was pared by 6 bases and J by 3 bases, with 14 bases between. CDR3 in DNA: TGCAGTGCGCCTAGGCTCGAGGCTAATGAAAAACTGTTTTTT. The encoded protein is CSAPRLEANEKLFF.

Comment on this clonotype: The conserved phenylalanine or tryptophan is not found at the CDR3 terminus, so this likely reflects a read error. Written as DNA, the CDR3 is TGCAGTGCTACCGGGGGGGCCTACGAGCAGTACCTC. Amino acids: CSATGGAYEQYL. The chain employs TRBV20-1 and TRBJ2-7, with 8 bases lining up with TRBD2. Trimming removed 4 bases from V and 2 bases from J; junction bases left unmatched: 1. Germline V gene sequence: CDR1 DFQATT, CDR2 SNEGSKA (reference sequence). The CDR3 spans 12 residues.

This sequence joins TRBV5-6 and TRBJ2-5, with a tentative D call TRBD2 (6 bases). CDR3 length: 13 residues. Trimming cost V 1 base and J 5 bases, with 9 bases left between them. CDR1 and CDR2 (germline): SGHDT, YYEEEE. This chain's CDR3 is CASSLLAGETQYF. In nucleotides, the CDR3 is TGTGCCAGCAGCTTGTTGGCGGGGGAGACCCAGTACTTC.

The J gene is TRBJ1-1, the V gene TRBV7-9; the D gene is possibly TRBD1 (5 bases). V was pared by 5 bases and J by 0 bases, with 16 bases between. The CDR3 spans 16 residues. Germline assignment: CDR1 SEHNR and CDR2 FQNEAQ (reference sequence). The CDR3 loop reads CASSPPGLQMNTEAFF. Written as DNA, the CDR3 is TGTGCCAGCAGCCCTCCGGGACTCCAGATGAACACTGAAGCTTTCTTT.

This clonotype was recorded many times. CDR3 sequence reads: CASSRMFTGAGGYTF. The CDR3 nucleotides read TGTGCCAGCAGCCGTATGTTCACAGGGGCAGGAGGCTACACCTTC. This sequence joins TRBV7-9 and TRBJ1-2; TRBD1 agrees at 7 bases. Germline V CDR1 and CDR2: SEHNR, FQNEAQ (reference sequence). V lost 5 bases to trimming and J lost 8 bases; unmatched junction nucleotides: 14. The length of the CDR3 is 15 residues.

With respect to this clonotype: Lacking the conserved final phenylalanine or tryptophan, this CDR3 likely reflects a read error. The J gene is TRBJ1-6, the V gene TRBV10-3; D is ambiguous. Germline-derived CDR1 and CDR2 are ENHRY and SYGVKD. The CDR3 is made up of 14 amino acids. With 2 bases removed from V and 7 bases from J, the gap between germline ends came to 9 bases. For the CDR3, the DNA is TGTGCCATCAGTGAGGGGCAAAGGAATTCACCCCTCCACCTT. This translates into CAISEGQRNSPLHL.

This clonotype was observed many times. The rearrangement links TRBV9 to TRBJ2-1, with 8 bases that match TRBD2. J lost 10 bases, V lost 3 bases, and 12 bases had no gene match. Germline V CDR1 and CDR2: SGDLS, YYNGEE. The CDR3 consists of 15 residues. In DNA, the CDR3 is TGTGCCAGCAGCGCACCGGGACTAGTCGCTAGCGAGCAGTTCTTC. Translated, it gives CASSAPGLVASEQFF.

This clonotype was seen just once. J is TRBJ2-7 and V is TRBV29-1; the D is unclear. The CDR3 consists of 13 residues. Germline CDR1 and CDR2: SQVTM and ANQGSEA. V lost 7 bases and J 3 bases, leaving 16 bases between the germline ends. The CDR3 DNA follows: TGCAGCGCCCCCTCCCCGGGCCGCTACGAGCAGTACTTC. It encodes CSAPSPGRYEQYF.

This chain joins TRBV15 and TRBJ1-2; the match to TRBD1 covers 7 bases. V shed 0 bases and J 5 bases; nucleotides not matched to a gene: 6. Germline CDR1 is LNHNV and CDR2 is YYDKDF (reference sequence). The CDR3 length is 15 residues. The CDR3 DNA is TGTGCCACCAGCAGAGATGACAGGGAGTTTTATGGCTACACCTTC. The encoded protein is CATSRDDREFYGYTF.

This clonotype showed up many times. Here the CDR3 DNA reads TGTGCCAGCACCCTCTTAGCTAACTATGGCTACACCTTC. Translating it yields CASTLLANYGYTF. The chain recombines TRBV28 with TRBJ1-2; no firm D call. The germline V gene encodes CDR1 MDHEN and CDR2 SYDVKM. Trimming pared 7 bases from V and 0 bases from J, leaving 9 bases between. The CDR3 runs to 13 residues.

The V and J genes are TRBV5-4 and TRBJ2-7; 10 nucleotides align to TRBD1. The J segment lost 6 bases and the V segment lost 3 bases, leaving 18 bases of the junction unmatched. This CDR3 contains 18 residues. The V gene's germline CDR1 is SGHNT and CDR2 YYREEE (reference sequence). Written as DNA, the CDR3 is TGTGCCAGCAGCTCTTTACCACCTCCTCCGGGACAGGGGTCCGAGCAGTACTTC. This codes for CASSSLPPPPGQGSEQYF. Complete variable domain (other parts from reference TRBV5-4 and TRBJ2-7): ETGVTQSPTHLIKTRGQQVTLRCSSQSGHNTVSWYQQALGQGPQFIFQYYREEENGRGNFPPRFSGLQFPNYSSELNVNALELDDSALYLCASSSLPPPPGQGSEQYFGPGTRLTVT.

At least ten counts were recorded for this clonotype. CDR3 sequence reads: CSARDISGPPYEQYF. The CDR3 DNA reads as TGCAGTGCTAGAGATATTAGCGGGCCCCCCTACGAGCAGTACTTC. The rearrangement links TRBV20-1 to TRBJ2-7, with 7 nucleotides matching TRBD2. Germline V gene sequence: CDR1 DFQATT, CDR2 SNEGSKA (reference sequence). J was trimmed by 2 bases and V by 0 bases; bases with no gene match: 7. This CDR3 has 15 amino acids.

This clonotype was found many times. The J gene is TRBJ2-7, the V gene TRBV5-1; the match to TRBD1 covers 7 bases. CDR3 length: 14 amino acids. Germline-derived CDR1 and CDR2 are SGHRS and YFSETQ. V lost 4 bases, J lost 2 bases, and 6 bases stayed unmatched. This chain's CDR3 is CASSPGTVAYEQYF. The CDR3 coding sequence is TGCGCCAGCAGCCCGGGGACAGTTGCCTACGAGCAGTACTTC.

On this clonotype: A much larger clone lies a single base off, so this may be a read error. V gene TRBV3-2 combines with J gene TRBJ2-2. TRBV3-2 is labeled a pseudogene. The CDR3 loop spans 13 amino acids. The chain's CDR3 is CASSPLGTGELFF. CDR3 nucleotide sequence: TGTGCCAGCAGCCCGCTTGGCACCGGGGAGCTGTTTTTT.

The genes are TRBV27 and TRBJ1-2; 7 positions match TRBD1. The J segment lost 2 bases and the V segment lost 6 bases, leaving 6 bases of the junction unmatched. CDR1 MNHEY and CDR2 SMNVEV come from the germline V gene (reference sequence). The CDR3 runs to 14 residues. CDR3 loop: CASRGQGGNYGYTF. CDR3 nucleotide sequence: TGTGCCAGCAGAGGACAAGGGGGCAACTATGGCTACACCTTC.